Detailed here is one TCR beta chain. Clones were read by immunoSEQ multiplex PCR, and TCRdb kept only the in-frame ones, dropping some. The profile covers tens of thousands of clones, with around four fifths appearing a single time and approximately 0.47% taken by the ten largest. This sample is drawn from a study of T cell clones after liver transplantation. In germline, CDR1 is MGHRA, CDR2 YSYEKL. V lost 0 bases and J lost 3, with 7 bases in between. The CDR3 contains 14 residues. This receptor was taken from a human patient who received a liver transplant. Some T cells may have come from the graft donor. Sequenced material: CD4+ T cells from blood, taken just over 45 months after liver transplant. V and J are TRBV4-1 and TRBJ2-3; no definite D call. In DNA, the CDR3 is TGCGCCAGCAGCCAAGATCACGGGACAGATACGCAGTATTTT. Protein product: CASSQDHGTDTQYF.